These 13 T cell receptor beta chains originate from one sample sequenced in a study of blood T cell repertoires in COVID-19. The method was immunoSEQ multiplex PCR; TCRdb's version includes in-frame clones alone and lacks a portion of them. The sample has about 250,000 clones, 86% seen once. The sample taken for sequencing was peripheral blood. The source is a woman aged 80 or over with COVID-19, enrolled during active disease.

The CDR3, as DNA: TGTGCCAGCAGCCGGGCCCCCCCGGGGTCACCCCTCCACTTT. Translation: CASSRAPPGSPLHF. The rearrangement uses TRBV27 and TRBJ1-6; D is undetermined. The CDR3 extends over 14 amino acids. V lost 6 bases and J lost 10, with 16 bases in between. Per germline, CDR1 MNHEY and CDR2 SMNVEV (reference sequence).

This sequence joins TRBV7-8 and TRBJ2-3; D unclear. The CDR3 is 15 residues long. CDR1 SGHVS and CDR2 FQNEAQ come from the germline V gene. Trimming pared 5 bases from V and 2 bases from J, leaving 14 bases between. The CDR3 spells CASSKIRGNTDTQYF. The CDR3 coding sequence is TGTGCCAGCAGCAAGATAAGAGGTAACACAGATACGCAGTATTTT.

Here the CDR3 reads CASSSGAGGEYNEQFF. CDR3 DNA: TGTGCCAGCAGTTCCGGAGCGGGGGGGGAGTACAATGAGCAGTTCTTC. The chain is built from TRBV6-5 and TRBJ2-1; TRBD2 agrees at 10 bases. V trimming: 4 bases; J trimming: 4 bases; junction bases outside the gene matches: 7. The CDR3 has 16 residues. Germline CDR1 and CDR2: MNHEY and SVGAGI.

The CDR3, as DNA: TGTGCCAGCAGGCGGGACGGGAACACTGAAGCTTTCTTT. Amino acids: CASRRDGNTEAFF. The V gene is TRBV6-5, the J gene TRBJ1-1; TRBD1 might be the D (5 bases). This CDR3 has 13 amino acids. The germline V and J ends were trimmed by 6 bases and 1 base, with 9 bases remaining between them. The V gene's germline CDR1 is MNHEY and CDR2 SVGAGI.

The chain is built from TRBV18 and TRBJ1-5, with D unclear. V was shortened by 6 bases and J by 4 bases, with 13 bases between the two germline ends. CDR3 length equals 14 residues. CDR1 KGHSH and CDR2 LQKENI come from the germline V gene. In nucleotides, the CDR3 is TGTGCCAGCTCTCCGGATCCGGGGAATCAGCCCCAGCATTTT. It encodes CASSPDPGNQPQHF.

The chain carries TRBV27 and TRBJ2-1; TRBD2 matches 7 bases. The CDR3 is 17 residues long. V shed 0 bases, J shed 3 bases, and the junction held 8 bases outside the gene matches. Per germline, CDR1 MNHEY and CDR2 SMNVEV (reference sequence). This CDR3 reads CASSLSARDYVYNEQFF. The DNA of the CDR3 is TGTGCCAGCAGTTTATCGGCTCGGGACTACGTCTACAATGAGCAGTTCTTC.

The chain couples TRBV6-2 or TRBV6-3 to TRBJ2-1; D possibly corresponds to TRBD1 (5 bases). V was shortened by 2 bases and J by 6 bases, with 11 bases between the two germline ends. Germline V gene lookup returns CDR1 MNHEY and CDR2 SVGEGT. The CDR3 spans 14 residues. CDR3 in DNA: TGTGCCAGCAGTTACGAGGTGGGGCGCAATGAGCAGTTCTTC. This translates into CASSYEVGRNEQFF.

The chain couples TRBV5-1 to TRBJ2-2; D is uncertain. V was pared by 7 bases and J by 1 base, with 5 bases between. In germline, CDR1 is SGHRS, CDR2 YFSETQ. The CDR3 runs to 12 residues. CDR3 sequence reads: CASEENTGELFF. DNA of the CDR3: TGCGCCAGCGAGGAGAACACCGGGGAGCTGTTTTTT. Full variable domain (remainder filled in from reference TRBV5-1 and TRBJ2-2): KAGVTQTPRYLIKTRGQQVTLSCSPISGHRSVSWYQQTPGQGLQFLFEYFSETQRNKGNFPGRFSGRQFSNSRSEMNVSTLELGDSALYLCASEENTGELFFGEGSRLTVL.

The V gene is TRBV5-4, the J gene TRBJ1-1; TRBD1 might be the D (5 bases). Germline V CDR1 and CDR2: SGHNT, YYREEE (reference sequence). The CDR3 runs 14 residues. V lost 5 bases and J lost 0, with 11 bases in between. Here the CDR3 DNA reads TGTGCCAGCAGGGAGCAGGGAATGAACACTGAAGCTTTCTTT. It specifies CASREQGMNTEAFF.

This chain connects TRBV6-5 to TRBJ2-7; 8 bases match TRBD1. V was clipped by 7 bases and J by 9 bases; unmatched bases: 14. Germline assignment: CDR1 MNHEY and CDR2 SVGAGI. CDR3 length equals 14 residues. The CDR3 sequence: CASIGTGTGGGQYV. CDR3 nucleotide sequence: TGTGCCAGCATTGGGACCGGGACAGGTGGCGGGCAGTACGTC.

The J gene is TRBJ1-5, the V gene TRBV4-1; 7 nucleotides line up with TRBD1. The J segment lost 7 bases and the V segment lost 0 bases, leaving 0 bases of the junction unmatched. The germline V gene encodes CDR1 MGHRA and CDR2 YSYEKL. The CDR3 loop spans 13 amino acids. The CDR3 region is CASSQDRGQPQHF. The CDR3 DNA sequence: TGCGCCAGCAGCCAAGACAGGGGGCAGCCCCAGCATTTT.

The chain is built from TRBV20-1 and TRBJ1-1; perhaps TRBD1 as D (5 bases). The CDR3 loop spans 11 amino acids. Trimming left V 6 bases short and J 9 bases short, with 14 bases between. Germline V gene lookup returns CDR1 DFQATT and CDR2 SNEGSKA (reference sequence). CDR3 nucleotides: TGCAGTGCGTGGGGCGTCGAAAAAGCTTTCTTT. Protein product: CSAWGVEKAFF.

This clone has a single count. J is TRBJ1-2 and V is TRBV5-6, with 10 bases that match TRBD1. This CDR3 contains 14 residues. V lost 4 bases, J lost 5 bases, and 5 bases stayed unmatched. Germline CDR1 is SGHDT and CDR2 is YYEEEE. This CDR3 is CASSPGQGRYGYTF. The CDR3 coding sequence is TGTGCCAGCAGCCCGGGACAGGGGCGGTATGGCTACACCTTC.